The 3 T cell receptor beta chains below come from one sample, sequenced in a study of tumor-infiltrating lymphocytes in glioblastoma multiforme. Three nested ARM-PCR rounds with V-beta and C-beta primers built TCRB libraries. TCRdb redid the calling of the multiplex PCR reads with MiXCR, one entry per CDR3 protein. Seen here are about 10,000 distinct CDR3 sequences, about 70% observed once, and the top ten hold about 76%. The sequenced sample consisted of brain tumor tissue. Receptor source: a male donor with glioblastoma.

The rearrangement joins TRBV11-3 to TRBJ2-3; the D is unclear. The CDR3 is made up of 12 amino acids. The V gene's germline CDR1 is SGHNT and CDR2 YENEEA. Trimming removed 5 bases at V and 2 bases at J, with 5 bases between. CDR3 protein: CASSQNTDTQYF. The CDR3 DNA follows: TGTGCCAGCAGCCAAAACACAGATACGCAGTATTTT.

The gene calls are TRBV20-1 and TRBJ2-2, with D possibly matching TRBD1 (5 bases). Trimming left V 6 bases short and J 1 base short, with 12 bases between. Germline CDR1 reads DFQATT; CDR2 reads SNEGSKA (reference sequence). The CDR3 covers 14 residues. DNA for the CDR3: TGCAGTGCCAAGAAGGGGTGGAACACCGGGGAGCTGTTTTTT. The encoded protein is CSAKKGWNTGELFF.

The chain couples TRBV29-1 to TRBJ2-3; possibly TRBD2 for D (6 bases). Per germline, CDR1 SQVTM and CDR2 ANQGSEA. Trimming left V 1 base short and J 10 bases short, with 12 bases between. The CDR3 is made up of 12 amino acids. In nucleotides, the CDR3 is TGCAGCGTTGAAGTTTCGCGGGGCGCGCAGTATTTT. Amino acid sequence: CSVEVSRGAQYF.